The 12 T cell receptor beta chains listed next were all sequenced from one sample in a study of T and B cells in COVID-19 patients. From blood, roughly 220-550 ng of genomic DNA served as TRB template. TRB rearrangements were amplified by multiplex PCR with BIOMED2 TRB-A/B primers. From the multiplex PCR reads, TCRdb called clonotypes with MiXCR, one entry per CDR3 protein. In the table there are around 16,000 distinct CDR3 sequences, roughly 29% of which are singletons. Sequenced: blood. Source of these receptors: a human donor who had recovered from COVID-19.

This clonotype was counted only a few times. The chain is built from TRBV7-9 and TRBJ2-2; D unclear. This CDR3 comprises 12 residues. V was trimmed by 3 bases and J by 2 bases, leaving 1 base between them. Germline lookup yields CDR1 SEHNR and CDR2 FQNEAQ (reference sequence). The CDR3 bases are TGTGCCAGCAGCTTCAACACCGGGGAGCTGTTTTTT. Translating it yields CASSFNTGELFF.

This clonotype was observed at least ten times. V gene TRBV19 combines with J gene TRBJ2-3; D is unclear. The V gene lost 5 bases and the J gene lost 4 bases, with 13 bases spanning the gap. Germline CDR1 LNHDA, CDR2 SQIVND (reference sequence). The CDR3 consists of 14 residues. Written as DNA, the CDR3 is TGTGCCAGTAGTCTGATGACAACCTCAGATACGCAGTATTTT. Encoded protein: CASSLMTTSDTQYF.

This clonotype is classed as medium-sized. The chain joins TRBV19 to TRBJ2-3, with D hard to call. The CDR3 loop spans 15 amino acids. V lost 0 bases and J 2 bases, leaving 9 bases between the germline ends. Germline V lookup: CDR1 LNHDA, CDR2 SQIVND (reference sequence). This CDR3 is CASSIDGGTTDTQYF. Here the CDR3 DNA reads TGTGCCAGTAGTATAGACGGCGGAACCACAGATACGCAGTATTTT.

The V and J genes are TRBV10-3 and TRBJ1-2; no definite D call. CDR3 length: 14 residues. V lost 5 bases to trimming and J lost 0 bases, with 10 bases between them. Germline assignment: CDR1 ENHRY and CDR2 SYGVKD. The CDR3 spells CAISTGGSNYGYTF. The CDR3 DNA is TGTGCCATCAGTACTGGTGGATCTAACTATGGCTACACCTTC.

This clonotype was detected many times. The chain combines TRBV12-3 or TRBV12-4 with TRBJ1-6; TRBD1 matches at 8 bases. The CDR3 is 15 amino acids. After removal of 1 base from V and 6 bases from J, the junction contained 2 bases not matched to a gene. The CDR3 protein is CASSLGDRGNSPLHF. Here the CDR3 DNA reads TGTGCCAGCAGTTTAGGAGACAGGGGTAATTCACCCCTCCACTTT.

This clonotype is labeled medium-sized. J is TRBJ2-1 and V is TRBV27; TRBD1 agrees at 7 bases. V shed 3 bases, J shed 9 bases, and the junction held 17 bases outside the gene matches. Germline assignment: CDR1 MNHEY and CDR2 SMNVEV (reference sequence). CDR3 length: 17 residues. The CDR3 sequence is CASSLRSIYRGFSEQFF. The CDR3 DNA sequence: TGTGCCAGCAGTTTGCGGTCGATCTACAGGGGTTTCAGTGAGCAGTTCTTC.

The chain is built from TRBV5-1 and TRBJ2-2; 8 bases map to TRBD2. The CDR3 contains 15 residues. Germline CDR1 SGHRS, CDR2 YFSETQ. V lost 0 bases to trimming and J lost 5 bases; unmatched junction nucleotides: 3. Here the CDR3 DNA reads TGCGCCAGCAGCTTGGCGCGCGGGGGGACCGGGGAGCTGTTTTTT. Amino acids: CASSLARGGTGELFF.

This clonotype showed up just a few times. V is TRBV6-5 and J is TRBJ1-3; the D is unclear. The CDR3 totals 13 residues. V was cut by 6 bases and J by 2 bases, with 8 bases left in between. Germline V gene data show CDR1 as MNHEY and CDR2 as SVGAGI. CDR3 nucleotides: TGTGCCAGCAGGAAAGACCCTGGAAACACCATATATTTT. Translating gives CASRKDPGNTIYF.

In its sample, this clonotype ranks as medium-sized (0.01 to 0.1%). The chain uses TRBV6-5 and TRBJ2-1; TRBD1 agrees at 9 bases. CDR3 length: 14 residues. The germline CDR1 and CDR2 sequences are MNHEY and SVGAGI. Trimming at V came to 7 bases and at J to 4 bases, leaving 5 bases not matched to a gene. The CDR3 nucleotides are TGTGCCAGCAACGAGGGGACAGGGTACAATGAGCAGTTCTTC. Translated: CASNEGTGYNEQFF.

The CDR3 reads CASTKGGRSSYNEQFF. CDR3 in DNA: TGTGCCAGCACAAAGGGAGGGCGGAGCTCCTACAATGAGCAGTTCTTC. This sequence joins TRBV27 and TRBJ2-7, with 7 positions matching TRBD2. The J call is uncertain, as TRBJ2-1 better fits the DNA end. The CDR3 contains 16 residues. Germline V gene sequence: CDR1 MNHEY, CDR2 SMNVEV (reference sequence).

The chain recombines TRBV18 with TRBJ2-7; D may match TRBD1 or TRBD2 (5 bases each). V gave up 4 bases and J gave up 0 bases, with 22 bases separating them. The germline V gene has CDR1 KGHSH and CDR2 LQKENI. This CDR3 has 18 residues. Here the CDR3 reads CASSRWTPGTKSSYEQYF. CDR3 nucleotide sequence: TGTGCCAGCTCACGATGGACTCCCGGGACCAAAAGCTCCTACGAGCAGTACTTC.

In regard to this clonotype: A much larger clonotype is one base distant, so this may be a read error. This CDR3 reads CATSNLGLEVVYF. DNA for the CDR3: TGTGCCACCAGCAACCTGGGACTAGAGGTCGTATACTTC. The V gene is TRBV15, the J gene TRBJ2-4, with 8 bases fitting TRBD2. Trimming removed 4 bases from V and 16 bases from J; junction bases left unmatched: 12. In germline, CDR1 is LNHNV, CDR2 YYDKDF (reference sequence). The CDR3 runs to 13 residues.